These T cell receptor beta chains were read from a single sample in a study of cytomegalovirus exposure and HLA in healthy donors. The assay was immunoSEQ multiplex PCR, and TCRdb's table has in-frame clones only and misses some. The sample has 200,000 to 250,000 clones, approximately 80% seen once. Input material: PBMCs. The receptors come from a man aged 50-60 years in good health and CMV-seronegative. CDR3s include the opening cysteine and the closing phenylalanine or tryptophan. A D gene is named only where the DNA matches it firmly. Some rows mark clone size as missing; the rest say once, few, many or name a class of expanded clone.

CDR3aa: CASSPEIQGMNTEAFF
CDR3nt: TGTGCCAGCAGCCCTGAAATACAGGGGATGAACACTGAAGCTTTCTTT
abundance: once
d_gene: TRBD1
v_gene: TRBV11-2
j_gene: TRBJ1-1

CDR3aa: CASSSSRSGELFF
CDR3nt: TGTGCCAGCAGTTCTTCTAGGTCCGGGGAGCTGTTTTTT
abundance: .
d_gene: .
v_gene: TRBV2
j_gene: TRBJ2-2

CDR3aa: CASSAMSGLRYNEQFF
CDR3nt: TGTGCCAGCAGCGCCATGAGCGGCCTACGGTACAATGAGCAGTTCTTC
abundance: .
d_gene: .
v_gene: TRBV11-2
j_gene: TRBJ2-1

CDR3aa: CASSPMGLAGAKTDTQYF
CDR3nt: TGTGCCAGCAGCCCTATGGGACTAGCGGGAGCGAAAACAGATACGCAGTATTTT
abundance: .
d_gene: TRBD2
v_gene: TRBV9
j_gene: TRBJ2-3

CDR3aa: CSVSQSTDTQYF
CDR3nt: TGCAGCGTTTCGCAGAGCACAGATACGCAGTATTTT
abundance: .
d_gene: .
v_gene: TRBV29-1
j_gene: TRBJ2-3

CDR3aa: CASSQGQGDNYGYTF
CDR3nt: TGTGCCAGCAGCCAAGGACAGGGGGACAACTATGGCTACACCTTC
abundance: .
d_gene: TRBD1
v_gene: TRBV4-2
j_gene: TRBJ1-2

CDR3aa: CASSLPSGLDKNIQYF
CDR3nt: TGTGCCAGCAGTTTACCTAGCGGTCTGGACAAAAACATTCAGTACTTC
abundance: .
d_gene: TRBD2
v_gene: TRBV6-6
j_gene: TRBJ2-4

CDR3aa: CASSLVGKGNGNEQFF
CDR3nt: TGCGCCAGCAGCTTGGTTGGGAAGGGGAATGGGAATGAGCAGTTCTTC
abundance: .
d_gene: .
v_gene: TRBV5-1
j_gene: TRBJ2-1

CDR3aa: CASSQVGDSENQPQHF
CDR3nt: TGCGCCAGCAGCCAAGTCGGCGACAGCGAAAATCAGCCCCAGCATTTT
abundance: .
d_gene: .
v_gene: TRBV4-1
j_gene: TRBJ1-5

CDR3aa: CASIATGTGGPQHF
CDR3nt: TGTGCCAGCATAGCTACAGGGACCGGTGGGCCCCAGCATTTT
abundance: .
d_gene: .
v_gene: TRBV28
j_gene: TRBJ1-5

CDR3aa: CASSFIGVLPSTDTQYF
CDR3nt: TGTGCCAGCAGTTTTATAGGTGTACTACCAAGCACAGATACGCAGTATTTT
abundance: .
d_gene: .
v_gene: TRBV27
j_gene: TRBJ2-3

CDR3aa: CASSWTSGSPNEQFF
CDR3nt: TGCGCCAGCAGCTGGACTAGCGGGAGTCCCAATGAGCAGTTCTTC
abundance: .
d_gene: TRBD2
v_gene: TRBV5-1
j_gene: TRBJ2-1

CDR3aa: CASVTGTANTGELFF
CDR3nt: TGCGCCAGCGTCACCGGGACAGCGAACACCGGGGAGCTGTTTTTT
abundance: once
d_gene: TRBD1
v_gene: TRBV5-1
j_gene: TRBJ2-2

CDR3aa: CASRLTGGGNTEAFF
CDR3nt: TGTGCCAGCAGGTTAACGGGAGGGGGGAACACTGAAGCTTTCTTT
abundance: few
d_gene: .
v_gene: TRBV6-5
j_gene: TRBJ1-1

CDR3aa: CASSLGLAGVGEQYF
CDR3nt: TGCGCCAGCAGCTTGGGACTAGCGGGAGTGGGAGAGCAGTACTTC
abundance: few
d_gene: TRBD2
v_gene: TRBV5-1
j_gene: TRBJ2-7

CDR3aa: CASSSEPGGAYEQYF
CDR3nt: TGTGCCAGCTCCTCCGAACCAGGGGGTGCCTACGAGCAGTACTTC
abundance: .
d_gene: TRBD1
v_gene: TRBV9
j_gene: TRBJ2-7

CDR3aa: CASSLDRTTNTEAFF
CDR3nt: TGCGCCAGCAGCCTGGACAGGACTACCAACACTGAAGCTTTCTTT
abundance: .
d_gene: TRBD1
v_gene: TRBV5-1
j_gene: TRBJ1-1

CDR3aa: CASSQDRTLEKLFF
CDR3nt: TGTGCCAGCAGCCAAGATAGGACTCTGGAGAAACTGTTTTTT
abundance: .
d_gene: .
v_gene: TRBV14
j_gene: TRBJ1-4

CDR3aa: CASSEIRLAPETQYF
CDR3nt: TGTGCCAGCAGTGAAATCCGACTAGCCCCCGAGACCCAGTACTTC
abundance: .
d_gene: TRBD2
v_gene: TRBV6-1
j_gene: TRBJ2-5

CDR3aa: CASSAQAPYEQYF
CDR3nt: TGTGCCAGTAGTGCGCAGGCTCCCTACGAGCAGTACTTC
abundance: .
d_gene: .
v_gene: TRBV19
j_gene: TRBJ2-7

CDR3aa: CASSIGGRGVGNQPQHF
CDR3nt: TGTGCCAGTAGTATAGGGGGGAGGGGGGTCGGCAATCAGCCCCAGCATTTT
abundance: .
d_gene: .
v_gene: TRBV19
j_gene: TRBJ1-5

CDR3aa: CASSRGGQGRFVYGYTF
CDR3nt: TGTGCCAGCAGCCGCGGCGGACAGGGGAGGTTTGTCTATGGCTACACCTTC
abundance: .
d_gene: TRBD1
v_gene: TRBV5-4
j_gene: TRBJ1-2

CDR3aa: CASSPSPGSNQPQHF
CDR3nt: TGTGCCAGCAGTCCGTCCCCCGGGTCTAATCAGCCCCAGCATTTT
abundance: .
d_gene: .
v_gene: TRBV6-4
j_gene: TRBJ1-5

CDR3aa: CASNIRDSYTQYF
CDR3nt: TGTGCCAGCAATATACGGGACTCATACACGCAGTATTTT
abundance: .
d_gene: .
v_gene: TRBV2
j_gene: TRBJ2-3

CDR3aa: CASYLAGVHEQFF
CDR3nt: TGTGCCAGCTATCTAGCGGGAGTCCATGAGCAGTTCTTC
abundance: .
d_gene: TRBD2
v_gene: TRBV7-9
j_gene: TRBJ2-1

CDR3aa: CASNAGVETQYF
CDR3nt: TGCGCCAGCAACGCGGGAGTGGAGACCCAGTACTTC
abundance: .
d_gene: TRBD2
v_gene: TRBV5-1
j_gene: TRBJ2-5

CDR3aa: CASSKRQVGNTEAFF
CDR3nt: TGTGCCAGCAGCAAGAGACAGGTTGGGAACACTGAAGCTTTCTTT
abundance: .
d_gene: .
v_gene: TRBV21-1
j_gene: TRBJ1-1

CDR3aa: CATSRGTSGDNEQFF
CDR3nt: TGTGCCACCAGCAGAGGGACTAGCGGAGACAATGAGCAGTTCTTC
abundance: .
d_gene: TRBD2
v_gene: TRBV15
j_gene: TRBJ2-1

CDR3aa: CASSPFTAGAGNQPQHF
CDR3nt: TGTGCCAGCTCACCATTTACCGCAGGGGCGGGCAATCAGCCCCAGCATTTT
abundance: .
d_gene: .
v_gene: TRBV18
j_gene: TRBJ1-5

CDR3aa: CASSQTSGTYEQYF
CDR3nt: TGCGCCAGCAGCCAGACTAGCGGGACCTACGAGCAGTACTTC
abundance: few
d_gene: TRBD2
v_gene: TRBV5-1
j_gene: TRBJ2-7

CDR3aa: CASSAGGLADTYEQYF
CDR3nt: TGTGCCAGCAGCGCCGGAGGACTAGCTGATACCTACGAGCAGTACTTC
abundance: .
d_gene: TRBD2
v_gene: TRBV9
j_gene: TRBJ2-7

CDR3aa: CASDFREVTGELFF
CDR3nt: TGTGCCAGCGACTTCAGGGAGGTCACCGGGGAGCTGTTTTTT
abundance: .
d_gene: .
v_gene: TRBV6-1
j_gene: TRBJ2-2

CDR3aa: CASSLGSSGLSSYNEQFF
CDR3nt: TGTGCCAGCAGCTTAGGGTCCTCCGGACTTAGCTCCTACAATGAGCAGTTCTTC
abundance: .
d_gene: .
v_gene: TRBV7-8
j_gene: TRBJ2-1

CDR3aa: CSVGQVSGSGEQYF
CDR3nt: TGCAGCGTTGGTCAGGTTAGCGGGAGCGGCGAGCAGTACTTC
abundance: .
d_gene: TRBD2
v_gene: TRBV29-1
j_gene: TRBJ2-7

CDR3aa: CASSLDFQAVPHEQYF
CDR3nt: TGTGCCAGCAGCTTGGATTTCCAGGCCGTCCCCCACGAGCAGTACTTC
abundance: .
d_gene: .
v_gene: TRBV5-5
j_gene: TRBJ2-7

CDR3aa: CASSMDISNQPQHF
CDR3nt: TGTGCCAGCTCGATGGACATTAGCAATCAGCCCCAGCATTTT
abundance: few
d_gene: .
v_gene: TRBV18
j_gene: TRBJ1-5

CDR3aa: CASRDGTGGTYEQYF
CDR3nt: TGTGCCAGCAGAGACGGGACAGGGGGTACCTACGAGCAGTACTTC
abundance: few
d_gene: TRBD1
v_gene: TRBV5-4
j_gene: TRBJ2-7

CDR3aa: CASTPDSSGNTIYF
CDR3nt: TGTGCCAGCACCCCGGACAGCTCTGGAAACACCATATATTTT
abundance: .
d_gene: .
v_gene: TRBV9
j_gene: TRBJ1-3

CDR3aa: CASRPGLVGGNEQFF
CDR3nt: TGTGCCAGCAGGCCGGGACTAGTGGGTGGGAATGAGCAGTTCTTC
abundance: .
d_gene: TRBD2
v_gene: TRBV14
j_gene: TRBJ2-1

CDR3aa: CASSSQGSQPQHF
CDR3nt: TGTGCCAGCAGTTCACAGGGGTCGCAGCCCCAGCATTTT
abundance: .
d_gene: TRBD1
v_gene: TRBV6-5
j_gene: TRBJ1-5

CDR3aa: CASSLTLVAGGDEQFF
CDR3nt: TGTGCCAGCAGTTTAACCCTAGTAGCGGGAGGGGATGAGCAGTTCTTC
abundance: .
d_gene: TRBD2
v_gene: TRBV28
j_gene: TRBJ2-1

CDR3aa: CASSFKGRAFF
CDR3nt: TGTGCCAGCAGTTTTAAGGGGCGAGCTTTCTTT
abundance: .
d_gene: .
v_gene: TRBV28
j_gene: TRBJ1-1

CDR3aa: CASSEALGYQETQYF
CDR3nt: TGTGCCAGCAGTGAAGCGCTCGGGTACCAAGAGACCCAGTACTTC
abundance: .
d_gene: .
v_gene: TRBV6-1
j_gene: TRBJ2-5

CDR3aa: CASSLGLRVTSGSPSVTGELFF
CDR3nt: TGTGCCAGCAGCTTAGGCTTGCGGGTGACTAGCGGGAGTCCTTCGGTCACCGGGGAGCTGTTTTTT
abundance: .
d_gene: TRBD2
v_gene: TRBV7-3
j_gene: TRBJ2-2

CDR3aa: CSVELFLPYEQYF
CDR3nt: TGCAGCGTTGAGCTCTTCCTACCTTACGAGCAGTACTTC
abundance: .
d_gene: .
v_gene: TRBV29-1
j_gene: TRBJ2-7

CDR3aa: CASSLFLSYEQYF
CDR3nt: TGTGCCAGCAGTCTCTTTCTCTCCTACGAGCAGTACTTC
abundance: .
d_gene: .
v_gene: TRBV27
j_gene: TRBJ2-7

CDR3aa: CASTQIWTELQETQYF
CDR3nt: TGTGCCAGCACCCAAATATGGACAGAGTTACAAGAGACCCAGTACTTC
abundance: once
d_gene: .
v_gene: TRBV7-9
j_gene: TRBJ2-5

CDR3aa: CASRQGVNQPQHF
CDR3nt: TGTGCCAGCAGGCAGGGGGTGAATCAGCCCCAGCATTTT
abundance: .
d_gene: TRBD1
v_gene: TRBV27
j_gene: TRBJ1-5

CDR3aa: CASSTDPDRNTEAFF
CDR3nt: TGTGCCAGCAGTACCGACCCGGACAGAAACACTGAAGCTTTCTTT
abundance: .
d_gene: .
v_gene: TRBV28
j_gene: TRBJ1-1

CDR3aa: CASSSGLLGYTF
CDR3nt: TGTGCCAGCAGTTCTGGACTCTTAGGCTACACCTTC
abundance: few
d_gene: .
v_gene: TRBV28
j_gene: TRBJ1-2

CDR3aa: CASSSGLAGAETQYF
CDR3nt: TGTGCCAGCAGTTCTGGACTAGCGGGAGCAGAGACCCAGTACTTC
abundance: once
d_gene: TRBD2
v_gene: TRBV2
j_gene: TRBJ2-5

CDR3aa: CASSRDREETQYF
CDR3nt: TGTGCCAGTAGCAGGGACAGGGAAGAGACCCAGTACTTC
abundance: .
d_gene: TRBD1
v_gene: TRBV19
j_gene: TRBJ2-5

CDR3aa: CSEIKQGSYGYTF
CDR3nt: TGCAGCGAAATTAAACAGGGAAGCTATGGCTACACCTTC
abundance: .
d_gene: .
v_gene: TRBV29-1
j_gene: TRBJ1-2

CDR3aa: CASSLNSRGEAFF
CDR3nt: TGTGCCAGCAGCTTAAATTCTCGGGGGGAGGCGTTCTTC
abundance: few
d_gene: TRBD2
v_gene: TRBV7-2
j_gene: TRBJ2-1

CDR3aa: CASSEGQNTDTQYF
CDR3nt: TGTGCCAGCAGTGAGGGACAGAACACAGATACGCAGTATTTT
abundance: once
d_gene: TRBD1
v_gene: TRBV2
j_gene: TRBJ2-3

CDR3aa: CASSRAGGAYNEQFF
CDR3nt: TGTGCCAGCAGTCGAGCGGGGGGCGCCTACAATGAGCAGTTCTTC
abundance: few
d_gene: TRBD2
v_gene: TRBV11-3
j_gene: TRBJ2-1

CDR3aa: CASSVQADRGLSWGYTF
CDR3nt: TGTGCCAGCAGCGTTCAAGCGGACAGGGGGCTTTCTTGGGGCTACACCTTC
abundance: once
d_gene: TRBD1
v_gene: TRBV11-3
j_gene: TRBJ1-2

CDR3aa: CASTLRGGGKVEQYF
CDR3nt: TGTGCCAGCACCCTCCGGGGAGGCGGGAAGGTGGAGCAGTACTTC
abundance: .
d_gene: .
v_gene: TRBV5-6
j_gene: TRBJ2-7

CDR3aa: CASSLTTGINQPQHF
CDR3nt: TGCGCCAGCAGCTTGACGACAGGAATTAATCAGCCCCAGCATTTT
abundance: .
d_gene: .
v_gene: TRBV5-1
j_gene: TRBJ1-5

CDR3aa: CASSLVPPAVNTDTQYF
CDR3nt: TGTGCCAGCAGCTTAGTTCCTCCAGCGGTAAACACAGATACGCAGTATTTT
abundance: .
d_gene: .
v_gene: TRBV7-9
j_gene: TRBJ2-3